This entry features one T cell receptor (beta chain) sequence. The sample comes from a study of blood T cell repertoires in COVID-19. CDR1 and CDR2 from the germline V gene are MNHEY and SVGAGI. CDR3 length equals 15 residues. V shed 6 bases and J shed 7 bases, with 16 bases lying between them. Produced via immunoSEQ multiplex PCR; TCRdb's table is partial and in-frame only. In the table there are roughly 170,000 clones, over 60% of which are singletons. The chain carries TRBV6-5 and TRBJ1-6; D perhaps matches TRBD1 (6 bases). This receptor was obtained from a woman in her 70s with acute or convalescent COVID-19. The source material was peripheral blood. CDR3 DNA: TGTGCCAGCAGGCACAGGGTTCAAGTCAATTCACCCCTCCACTTT. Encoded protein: CASRHRVQVNSPLHF.